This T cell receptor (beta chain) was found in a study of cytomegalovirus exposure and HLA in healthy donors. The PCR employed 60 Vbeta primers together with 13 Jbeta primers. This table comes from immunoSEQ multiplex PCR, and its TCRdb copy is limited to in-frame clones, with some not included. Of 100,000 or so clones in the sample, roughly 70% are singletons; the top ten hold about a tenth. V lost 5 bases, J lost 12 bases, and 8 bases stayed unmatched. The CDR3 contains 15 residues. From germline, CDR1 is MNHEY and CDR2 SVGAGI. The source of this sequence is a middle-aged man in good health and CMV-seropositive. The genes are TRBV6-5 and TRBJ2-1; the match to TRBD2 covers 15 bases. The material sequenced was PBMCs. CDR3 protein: CASSLGLAGGVRQFF. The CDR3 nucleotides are TGTGCCAGCAGTCTCGGACTAGCGGGAGGGGTGAGGCAGTTCTTC.